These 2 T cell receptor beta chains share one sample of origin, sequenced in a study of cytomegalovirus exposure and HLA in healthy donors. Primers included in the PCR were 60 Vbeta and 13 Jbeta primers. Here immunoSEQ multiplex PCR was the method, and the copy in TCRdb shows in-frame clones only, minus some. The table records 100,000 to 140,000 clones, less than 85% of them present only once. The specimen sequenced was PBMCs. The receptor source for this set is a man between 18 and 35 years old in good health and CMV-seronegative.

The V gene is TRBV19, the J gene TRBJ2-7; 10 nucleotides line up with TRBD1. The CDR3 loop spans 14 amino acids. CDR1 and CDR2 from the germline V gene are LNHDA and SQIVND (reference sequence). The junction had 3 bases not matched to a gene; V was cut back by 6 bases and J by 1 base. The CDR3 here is CASRRTGGSYEQYF. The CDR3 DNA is TGTGCCAGTAGGAGGACAGGGGGTTCCTACGAGCAGTACTTC.

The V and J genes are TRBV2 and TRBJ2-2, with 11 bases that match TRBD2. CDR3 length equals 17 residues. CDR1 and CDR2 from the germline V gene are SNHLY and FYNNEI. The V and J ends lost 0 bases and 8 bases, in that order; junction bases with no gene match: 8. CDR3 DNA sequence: TGTGCCAGCAGTGAAGCGCTTCTAAGACTAGCGGGGGGGGAGCTGTTTTTT. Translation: CASSEALLRLAGGELFF.